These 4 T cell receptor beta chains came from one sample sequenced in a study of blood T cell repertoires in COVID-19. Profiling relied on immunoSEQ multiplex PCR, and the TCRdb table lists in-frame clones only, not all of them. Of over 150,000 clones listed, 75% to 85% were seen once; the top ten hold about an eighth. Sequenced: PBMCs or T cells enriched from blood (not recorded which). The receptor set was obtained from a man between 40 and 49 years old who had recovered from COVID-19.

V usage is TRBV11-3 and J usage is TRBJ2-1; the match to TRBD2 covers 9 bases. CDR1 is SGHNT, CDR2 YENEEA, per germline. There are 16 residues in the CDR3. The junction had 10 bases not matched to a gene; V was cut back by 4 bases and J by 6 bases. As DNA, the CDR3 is TGTGCCAGCAGCTCTCCGGGCGGGAGGGCTAGCAATGAGCAGTTCTTC. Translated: CASSSPGGRASNEQFF.

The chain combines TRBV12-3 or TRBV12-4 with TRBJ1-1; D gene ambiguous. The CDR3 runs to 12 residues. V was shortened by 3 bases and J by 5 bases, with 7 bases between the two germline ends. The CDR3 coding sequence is TGTGCCAGCAGTTTTACGGGGACTGAAGCTTTCTTT. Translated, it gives CASSFTGTEAFF.

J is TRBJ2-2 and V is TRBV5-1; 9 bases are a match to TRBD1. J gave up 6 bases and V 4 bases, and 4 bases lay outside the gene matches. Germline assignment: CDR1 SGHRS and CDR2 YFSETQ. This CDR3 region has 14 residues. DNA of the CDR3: TGCGCCAGCAGCATACGACAGGGGGCCGGGGAGCTGTTTTTT. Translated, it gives CASSIRQGAGELFF.

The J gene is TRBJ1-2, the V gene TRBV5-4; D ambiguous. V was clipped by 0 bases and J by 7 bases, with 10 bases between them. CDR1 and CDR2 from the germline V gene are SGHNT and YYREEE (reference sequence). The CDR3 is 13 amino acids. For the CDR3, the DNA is TGTGCCAGCAGCTTGGACGCGGAGCTTGGCTACACCTTC. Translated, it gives CASSLDAELGYTF. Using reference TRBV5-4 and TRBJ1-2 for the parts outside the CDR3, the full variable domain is ETGVTQSPTHLIKTRGQQVTLRCSSQSGHNTVSWYQQALGQGPQFIFQYYREEENGRGNFPPRFSGLQFPNYSSELNVNALELDDSALYLCASSLDAELGYTFGSGTRLTVV.